Detailed here is one TCR beta chain. The data stem from a study of glioma-infiltrating T cells after dendritic cell vaccination. Study as a whole: Autologous tumor lysate-pulsed dendritic cell vaccination was given between the early 2000s and the early 2010s. Monocyte-derived dendritic cells, cultured roughly 7 days with IL-4 and GM-CSF, were pulsed with autologous tumor lysate. Patients received three intradermal dendritic cell vaccine injections at biweekly intervals.

The length of the CDR3 is 15 residues. V gave up 1 base and J gave up 5 bases; unmatched junction bases: 6. Germline CDR1 and CDR2: SGHRS and YFSETQ. Produced via immunoSEQ multiplex PCR; TCRdb's table is partial and in-frame only. The sample lists approximately 92,000 clones, 80% occurring once. Time point indicated: after dendritic cell vaccination, including at tumor progression/relapse. Sequencing was performed on blood, taken after dendritic cell vaccination. This rearrangement joins TRBV5-1 to TRBJ2-5; 9 nucleotides align to TRBD2. This clonotype originated in a human donor with glioblastoma. The CDR3 is CASSLSSGTRETQYF. CDR3 coding DNA: TGCGCCAGCAGCTTGTCTAGCGGGACCCGGGAGACCCAGTACTTC. Based on the CDR3 plus reference TRBV5-1 and TRBJ2-5, the full variable domain is KAGVTQTPRYLIKTRGQQVTLSCSPISGHRSVSWYQQTPGQGLQFLFEYFSETQRNKGNFPGRFSGRQFSNSRSEMNVSTLELGDSALYLCASSLSSGTRETQYFGPGTRLLVL.